This TCR beta chain is drawn from a study of breast tumors, draining lymph nodes, adjacent tissues. TCRdb fed the multiplex PCR reads into MiXCR, producing one record per CDR3 protein. The profile shows tens of thousands of distinct CDR3 sequences, approximately 20% of them singletons. CDR3 length: 14 residues. Trimming removed 7 bases from V and 3 bases from J, with 12 bases in between. Germline V lookup: CDR1 MNHEY, CDR2 SVGEGT. Breast cancer patients provided tissue from their axillary draining lymph nodes. The sample comprised axillary lymph node tissue. The chain carries TRBV6-2 or TRBV6-3 and TRBJ2-2; D tentatively fits TRBD1 or TRBD2 (5 bases each). This receptor was obtained from a female donor with breast cancer. Some clones in this sample may be carry-over from other donors' samples. DNA for the CDR3: TGTGCCAGCAAGTGGGGGACCCACACCGGGGAGCTGTTTTTT. It is translated as CASKWGTHTGELFF.